This TCR beta chain was recorded in a study of monozygotic twins with inflammatory bowel disease. CDR3 length equals 14 residues. The authors made each sample's cDNA in eight separate reactions. The UMIs contained a 6-nucleotide sample barcode. They were added by template switching during cDNA synthesis. With the 5' RACE reads reprocessed, TCRdb shows one record per CDR3 protein and no DNA. The sample has about 380,000 distinct CDR3 sequences, and its top ten clones hold 2% to 3%. The sequenced material came from blood. The sequence was obtained from a human donor with ulcerative colitis or Crohn's disease, or a healthy co-twin of an affected twin (not recorded which). The chain uses TRBV12-3 or TRBV12-4 and TRBJ1-2. CDR3 region: CASTKHGLSYGYTF.